A selection of T cell receptor beta chains follows, all from one sample in a study of OX40 agonist ivuxolimab in advanced cancers. Data came from immunoSEQ multiplex PCR; TCRdb stores just in-frame clones and leaves some out. This sample has 75,000 to 90,000 clones; roughly 89% occur once, and the top ten carry 6.5% to 8.5%. The starting material was CD4+ or CD8+ T cells sorted from blood, obtained in a trial of the OX40 agonist ivuxolimab. The receptors originated from an adult with an advanced solid tumor such as melanoma, head and neck, liver or kidney cancer. CDR3s leave out the opening cysteine and the closing phenylalanine or tryptophan.

V gene,CDR3 length,CDR3 protein
TRBV11-2,13,ASSTGLAVNTEAF
TRBV5-5,12,ASSPRGILDGYT
TRBV27,13,ASSLSGVGARGYT
TRBV5-6,12,ASSLLTGGSEAF
TRBV10-3,10,AISGSTDTQY
TRBV9,15,ASSVGAGLLENYGYT
TRBV28,13,ASSWIQFSNQPQH
TRBV2,12,ASSEQGDNSPLH
TRBV7-8,14,ASSPSRRGDGGGYT
TRBV30,12,AWDTSGSPDEQF
TRBV5-4,11,ASSLGRLYGYT
TRBV11-2,11,ASSWGSNQPQH
TRBV20-1,9,SAREPYGYT
TRBV27,14,ASSPNYIGSNQPQH
TRBV28,14,ASSLYGEFLNQPQH
TRBV30,16,AWSVRIHPSRGYNEQF
TRBV4-2,14,ASSQETGVFTDTQY
TRBV7-9,13,ANRDILGPHPGYT
TRBV6-1,10,AGGQGLYGYT
TRBV4-2,14,ASSPGTGWENTEAF
TRBV4-1,14,ASSPGTAGGGSPLH
TRBV7-9,12,ASSLGASNTEAF
TRBV6-6,11,ASRERGAGEQF